One and the same sample provided the 21 T cell receptor beta chains below, sequenced in a study of shared clonotypes between healthy human individuals. Measured with immunoSEQ multiplex PCR; TCRdb has only the in-frame clones, and not every one. The repertoire holds fewer than 650,000 clones, with 75% to 85% as singletons. The sample taken for sequencing was PBMCs. The receptors were gathered from a woman in her 40s in good health. Some clones in this sample may be carry-over from other donors' samples.

V and J are TRBV7-2 and TRBJ2-3; TRBD2 is a possible D gene (6 bases). This CDR3 has 15 amino acids. The V end was cut by 5 bases, the J end by 0 bases, with 12 bases between. Germline V gene data show CDR1 as SGHTA and CDR2 as FQGNSA. The CDR3, as DNA: TGTGCCAGCAGCACTAGCCCTGCTAGCACAGATACGCAGTATTTT. Translating gives CASSTSPASTDTQYF. Full variable domain (outside the CDR3, taken from reference TRBV7-2 and TRBJ2-3): GAGVSQSPSNKVTEKGKDVELRCDPISGHTALYWYRQSLGQGLEFLIYFQGNSAPDKSGLPSDRFSAERTGGSVSTLTIQRTQQEDSAVYLCASSTSPASTDTQYFGPGTRLTVL.

This clone has ten or more counts. The chain carries TRBV5-1 and TRBJ2-7, with D possibly being TRBD1 (5 bases). This CDR3 is 14 amino acids long. CDR1 and CDR2 from the germline V gene are SGHRS and YFSETQ. V lost 7 bases and J lost 4, with 18 bases in between. CDR3 DNA: TGCGCCAGCCAGGCGCAGGGATCAAGTTACGAGCAGTACTTC. It encodes CASQAQGSSYEQYF.

The CDR3 loop is CASSLTGLAFIRNEQFF. The CDR3 coding sequence is TGTGCCAGCAGCTTAACGGGACTAGCCTTTATCCGGAATGAGCAGTTCTTC. The genes are TRBV7-2 and TRBJ2-1, with 9 bases aligning to TRBD2. The V gene end was trimmed by 2 bases and the J gene end by 7 bases; junction bases not matched to a gene: 12. From germline, CDR1 is SGHTA and CDR2 FQGNSA. CDR3 size: 17 residues.

The chain combines TRBV5-4 with TRBJ2-7, with D possibly being TRBD1 (5 bases). This CDR3 has 13 amino acids. Trimming removed 2 bases from V and 3 bases from J, with 9 bases in between. Germline V gives CDR1 SGHNT, CDR2 YYREEE (reference sequence). CDR3 sequence (DNA): TGTGCCAGCAGCTTAGGGGTGGGCTACGAGCAGTACTTC. The encoded protein is CASSLGVGYEQYF.

This rearrangement joins TRBV5-4 to TRBJ2-2; D is uncertain. This CDR3 region has 16 residues. Germline V gives CDR1 SGHNT, CDR2 YYREEE (reference sequence). V gave up 0 bases and J gave up 0 bases, with 9 bases separating them. This CDR3 is CASSLDPSSNTGELFF. CDR3 sequence (DNA): TGTGCCAGCAGCTTGGACCCATCTTCGAACACCGGGGAGCTGTTTTTT.

V is TRBV30 and J is TRBJ2-7; D not resolved. Germline-derived CDR1 and CDR2 are GTSNPN and SVGIG (reference sequence). The CDR3 is made up of 13 amino acids. V was clipped by 3 bases and J by 3 bases, with 12 bases between them. The CDR3 DNA is TGTGCCTGGAGCGCCGCCTTTAACTACGAGCAGTACTTC. Its protein product is CAWSAAFNYEQYF.

This clone has a handful of counts. The rearrangement links TRBV7-8 to TRBJ1-4, with 10 positions matching TRBD1. V shed 2 bases and J 5 bases; nucleotides not matched to a gene: 2. The CDR3 consists of 15 residues. The V gene's germline CDR1 is SGHVS and CDR2 FQNEAQ. The CDR3 sequence is CASSLTGQGNEKLFF. The CDR3 bases are TGTGCCAGCAGCTTAACGGGACAGGGGAATGAAAAACTGTTTTTT. The full variable domain, completed using reference TRBV7-8 and TRBJ1-4, is GAGVSQSPRYKVAKRGQDVALRCDPISGHVSLFWYQQALGQGPEFLTYFQNEAQLDKSGLPSDRFFAERPEGSVSTLKIQRTQQEDSAVYLCASSLTGQGNEKLFFGSGTQLSVL.

CDR3 bases: TGTGCCAGCAGCCCGGGGACTAGCGGGAGCAATGAGCAGTTCTTC. This encodes CASSPGTSGSNEQFF. The chain has TRBV11-2 and TRBJ2-1; TRBD2 agrees at 14 bases. After removal of 5 bases from V and 6 bases from J, the junction contained 3 bases not matched to a gene. Germline V gene sequence: CDR1 SGHAT, CDR2 FQNNGV. The CDR3 totals 15 residues.

This chain joins TRBV27 and TRBJ2-7; TRBD1 matches 7 bases. Germline V gene sequence: CDR1 MNHEY, CDR2 SMNVEV (reference sequence). CDR3 length: 15 amino acids. Losses at the gene ends were 0 bases for V and 1 base for J; bases not matched to a gene: 3. The CDR3 DNA reads TGTGCCAGCAGTTTATCTGGGACAGCGTCCTACGAGCAGTACTTC. Protein sequence: CASSLSGTASYEQYF.

In the case of this clone: Within the sample, other DNA sequences also encode this same CDR3. The chain has TRBV5-4 and TRBJ1-3; possible D gene TRBD1, 5 bases. With 4 bases removed from V and 0 bases from J, the gap between germline ends came to 11 bases. The CDR3 totals 15 residues. CDR1 is SGHNT, CDR2 YYREEE, per germline (reference sequence). The CDR3 coding sequence is TGTGCCAGCAGCCCGGGGGGATTCTCTGGAAACACCATATATTTT. Translated: CASSPGGFSGNTIYF. The full variable domain, rest sourced from reference TRBV5-4 and TRBJ1-3, is ETGVTQSPTHLIKTRGQQVTLRCSSQSGHNTVSWYQQALGQGPQFIFQYYREEENGRGNFPPRFSGLQFPNYSSELNVNALELDDSALYLCASSPGGFSGNTIYFGEGSWLTVV.

The V and J genes are TRBV6-5 and TRBJ2-5; no definite D call. The CDR3 is made up of 13 amino acids. Looked up from germline, CDR1 is MNHEY and CDR2 is SVGAGI. The V gene lost 6 bases and the J gene lost 5 bases, with 13 bases spanning the gap. The CDR3 DNA is TGTGCCAGCAGGATATCTGGAGAGGAGACCCAGTACTTC. Amino acid sequence: CASRISGEETQYF.

The V and J genes are TRBV18 and TRBJ2-7, with a tentative D call TRBD1 (5 bases). Trimming shortened V by 0 bases and J by 3 bases, and 6 bases separated the two germline ends. Germline lookup yields CDR1 KGHSH and CDR2 LQKENI. The CDR3 has 13 amino acids. CDR3 in DNA: TGTGCCAGCTCACCACCCGACAGCTACGAGCAGTACTTC. Amino acid sequence: CASSPPDSYEQYF.

The rearrangement links TRBV28 to TRBJ1-5, with D tentatively TRBD1 (5 bases). The CDR3 consists of 14 residues. Trimming removed 2 bases at V and 6 bases at J, with 11 bases between. CDR1 MDHEN and CDR2 SYDVKM come from the germline V gene. The CDR3 loop reads CASSLVTRGQPQHF. In nucleotides, the CDR3 is TGTGCCAGCAGTTTAGTTACAAGGGGTCAGCCCCAGCATTTT.

The gene calls are TRBV10-3 and TRBJ2-7; D ambiguous. The V end was cut by 5 bases, the J end by 6 bases, with 14 bases between. The CDR3 consists of 13 residues. From germline, CDR1 is ENHRY and CDR2 SYGVKD. The CDR3 loop reads CAISINQDGEQYF. CDR3 DNA sequence: TGTGCCATCAGTATAAACCAGGACGGCGAGCAGTACTTC.

The J gene is TRBJ2-3, the V gene TRBV4-1; 12 nucleotides match TRBD2. CDR3 length: 16 amino acids. J lost 5 bases, V lost 1 base, and 4 bases had no gene match. Germline V gene lookup returns CDR1 MGHRA and CDR2 YSYEKL. The CDR3 DNA reads as TGCGCCAGCAGCCAAGCGGCTAGCGGGAGGGGAGATACGCAGTATTTT. Protein product: CASSQAASGRGDTQYF.

This clone was seen once. The chain carries TRBV9 and TRBJ2-7; TRBD2 matches 8 bases. The germline CDR1 and CDR2 sequences are SGDLS and YYNGEE. The CDR3 totals 13 residues. V dropped 0 bases and J dropped 6; count of bases not matched to a gene: 2. The CDR3 region is CASSVAGGFEQYF. In DNA form, the CDR3 reads TGTGCCAGCAGCGTAGCGGGAGGGTTCGAGCAGTACTTC.

V gene TRBV14 combines with J gene TRBJ1-2, with unresolved D. The CDR3 is made up of 13 amino acids. V was trimmed by 0 bases and J by 4 bases, leaving 6 bases between them. The germline gives CDR1 SGHDN, CDR2 FVKESK. The CDR3 coding sequence is TGTGCCAGCAGCCAAGAACGGCGCTATGGCTACACCTTC. Its protein product is CASSQERRYGYTF. Variable domain in full (rest from reference TRBV14 and TRBJ1-2): EAGVTQFPSHSVIEKGQTVTLRCDPISGHDNLYWYRRVMGKEIKFLLHFVKESKQDESGMPNNRFLAERTGGTYSTLKVQPAELEDSGVYFCASSQERRYGYTFGSGTRLTVV.

V gene TRBV21-1 combines with J gene TRBJ1-5. TRBV21-1 is designated a pseudogene. This CDR3 is built from 13 residues. DNA of the CDR3: TGTGCCAGCAGGTTGAGGCCTTCGGGCCCCCAGCATTTT. This translates into CASRLRPSGPQHF.

CDR3 coding DNA: TGTGCCAGCAGCCTCCATTCGGGAGCAGGCTCCTACAATGAGCAGTTCTTC. It codes for CASSLHSGAGSYNEQFF. The rearrangement joins TRBV9 to TRBJ2-1; TRBD2 is a possible D gene (6 bases). This CDR3 has 17 amino acids. V shed 4 bases and J shed 0 bases, with 17 bases lying between them. Germline loops: CDR1 SGDLS, CDR2 YYNGEE.

The chain links TRBV11-1 to TRBJ2-1; 7 bases are shared with TRBD2. Trimming took 2 bases from V and 9 from J; bases not matched to a gene: 7. CDR1 SGHAT and CDR2 FQDESV come from the germline V gene (reference sequence). CDR3 size: 14 residues. The CDR3 DNA reads as TGTGCCAGCAGCTTAACGCGGGAGCAGGTTGAGCAGTTCTTC. Translated: CASSLTREQVEQFF.

The gene calls are TRBV7-2 and TRBJ2-5; 13 nucleotides line up with TRBD2. The CDR3 length is 16 residues. Unmatched junction bases numbered 6, after V lost 4 bases and J lost 4 bases. Germline CDR1 SGHTA, CDR2 FQGNSA. This CDR3 is CASSSGLAGVGETQYF. The CDR3 DNA follows: TGTGCCAGCAGCTCCGGACTAGCGGGAGTGGGAGAGACCCAGTACTTC.